This T cell receptor (beta chain) is drawn from a study of metastatic and nonmetastatic thyroid tumors. In the study overall: A comparison of repertoires was made across blood and tumor or nodule tissue from malignant and benign thyroid patients. Overall study results and limits: Reportedly, malignant thyroid tumors had significantly higher TCR beta diversity than benign nodules, in blood and tumor.

Nobody among the patients had been given any treatment before thyroid surgery. Trimming took 6 bases from V and 6 from J; bases not matched to a gene: 7. This CDR3 has 14 amino acids. The germline gives CDR1 MNHNS, CDR2 SASEGT. In the authors' methods: The study took CDR3 differences across clinicopathological groups and made a distant-metastasis classifier for papillary thyroid cancer from them. TCRdb ran MiXCR on the PCR reads. TCRdb's processing, not the study's, gives the V and J calls here. This table holds approximately 8,000 clones, over 20% found once. About this clone itself: Antigen: not known.

The TCR sequence derives from a female donor with papillary thyroid cancer or a benign thyroid nodule (not recorded which). Some clones in this sample may be carry-over from other donors' samples. Specimen: adjacent normal tissue. This chain connects TRBV6-1 to TRBJ2-2; 7 bases agree with TRBD1. CDR3 sequence (DNA): TGTGCCAGCAGGCACGGGACAGTCGCCGGGGAGCTGTTTTTT. It yields the protein CASRHGTVAGELFF.